This T cell receptor (beta chain) is drawn from a study of breast tumors, draining lymph nodes, adjacent tissues. V lost 5 bases to trimming and J lost 6 bases; unmatched junction nucleotides: 6. Germline V gene data show CDR1 as LNHDA and CDR2 as SQIVND (reference sequence). The CDR3 has 16 amino acids. Axillary draining lymph nodes of breast cancer patients supplied the node samples. As to this clonotype: What it recognizes is unknown. Lacking the conserved final phenylalanine or tryptophan, this CDR3 likely reflects a read error.

A single record per CDR3 protein comes from TCRdb applying MiXCR to the multiplex PCR reads. The data hold about 230,000 distinct CDR3 sequences, with about a third observed a single time. Broader study findings: Tumor and nontumor repertoires were significantly more similar in luminal-like than in basal-like breast cancer. Compared with lymph nodes, tumors were less diverse; compared with nontumor tissue, more. Findings are consistent with lymph node origin and intratumoral expansion of most tumor T cells. Data only fit, rather than demonstrated, lymph node origin of most tumor T cells.

V gene TRBV19 combines with J gene TRBJ2-1; 14 bases match TRBD2. The specimen was axillary lymph node tissue. This receptor was identified in a female donor with breast cancer. Some clones in this sample may be carry-over from other donors' samples. CDR3 residues: CASSASGLAGVNEQFS. The CDR3 region has the DNA TGTGCCAGTAGTGCCTCGGGACTAGCGGGAGTCAATGAGCAGTTCTCC.